Shown below are 30 T cell receptor beta chains from a single sample sequenced in a study of blood T cells in healthy people across ages. The second PCR ran roughly 6 to 11 cycles with a sample-barcoded 5' primer and J-beta primers. TCRdb ran MiXCR on the 5' RACE reads and lists one entry per CDR3 protein. The sample carries hundreds of thousands of distinct CDR3 sequences, approximately 50% recorded once. Sequences were obtained from blood. The source is a woman aged 60-75 years in good health.

This clonotype was recorded once. The chain uses TRBV20-1 and TRBJ2-1, with TRBD2 identical over 12 bases. Germline V CDR1 and CDR2: DFQATT, SNEGSKA (reference sequence). The V segment lost 0 bases and the J segment 6 bases; nucleotides outside the gene matches: 9. The CDR3 has 17 amino acids. DNA of the CDR3: TGCAGTGCTAGAGATAAACGGGCTAGCGGGAGGGTCAATGAGCAGTTCTTC. Its protein product is CSARDKRASGRVNEQFF.

This chain joins TRBV20-1 and TRBJ2-7; 8 bases map to TRBD1. V dropped 1 base and J dropped 5; count of bases not matched to a gene: 7. Germline CDR1 and CDR2: DFQATT and SNEGSKA (reference sequence). The CDR3 has 14 residues. The CDR3 DNA is TGCAGTGCTAGAGGAGGGGACAGGCCGGACGAGCAGTACTTC. Translating gives CSARGGDRPDEQYF.

The CDR3 DNA is TGCAGTGCCCCCGACATCAAAGGGGCCTACGAGCAGTACTTC. Its translation is CSAPDIKGAYEQYF. The genes are TRBV20-1 and TRBJ2-7; D may be TRBD1 (5 bases). Germline V CDR1 and CDR2: DFQATT, SNEGSKA (reference sequence). CDR3 length: 14 residues. V lost 6 bases and J lost 2, with 17 bases in between.

The chain combines TRBV7-2 with TRBJ2-5; a possible D gene is TRBD2 (5 bases). CDR1 and CDR2 (germline): SGHTA, FQGNSA. The length of the CDR3 is 11 residues. Trimming cost V 1 base and J 11 bases, with 8 bases left between them. The CDR3 DNA follows: TGTGCCAGCAGCTTAGAGGGCGGGCAGTACTTC. Protein sequence: CASSLEGGQYF.

This clonotype came up a few times. This chain joins TRBV28 and TRBJ2-7; D gene uncertain. The germline CDR1 and CDR2 sequences are MDHEN and SYDVKM. V lost 6 bases and J lost 0, with 15 bases in between. The CDR3 length is 15 residues. CDR3 amino acids: CASSPVVLSSYEQYF. In DNA, the CDR3 is TGTGCCAGCAGCCCTGTGGTGCTCAGCTCCTACGAGCAGTACTTC.

The genes are TRBV7-9 and TRBJ2-1; 11 bases fit TRBD2. J gave up 11 bases and V 1 base, and 10 bases lay outside the gene matches. Germline CDR1 is SEHNR and CDR2 is FQNEAQ (reference sequence). The CDR3 loop spans 16 amino acids. The CDR3 loop reads CASSLGTSGRRNKQFF. The CDR3 DNA is TGTGCCAGCAGCTTAGGAACTAGCGGGAGAAGGAATAAGCAGTTCTTC. The whole variable domain, remainder taken from reference TRBV7-9 and TRBJ2-1, is DTGVSQNPRHKITKRGQNVTFRCDPISEHNRLYWYRQTLGQGPEFLTYFQNEAQLEKSRLLSDRFSAERPKGSFSTLEIQRTEQGDSAMYLCASSLGTSGRRNKQFFGPGTRLTVL.

The gene calls are TRBV2 and TRBJ1-2; D ambiguous. The germline gives CDR1 SNHLY, CDR2 FYNNEI. Trimming removed 6 bases at V and 7 bases at J, with 15 bases between. The CDR3 consists of 13 residues. The CDR3 DNA is TGTGCCAGCAGGGGCAGTGGGGTTACTGGCTACACCTTC. It specifies CASRGSGVTGYTF.

The table lists this clonotype with a few counts. The rearrangement uses TRBV7-8 and TRBJ2-1; tentatively, D is TRBD1 (5 bases). Per the germline V gene, CDR1 is SGHVS and CDR2 is FQNEAQ. The V and J ends lost 6 bases and 4 bases respectively, with 13 bases between them. The CDR3 has 14 amino acids. The CDR3 protein is CASRDRDFYNEQFF. CDR3 nucleotide sequence: TGTGCCAGCAGAGACAGAGACTTTTACAATGAGCAGTTCTTC.

This clonotype has more than one count but fewer than ten. The chain uses TRBV20-1 and TRBJ2-5, with 8 positions matching TRBD2. CDR3 length equals 14 residues. The germline CDR1 and CDR2 sequences are DFQATT and SNEGSKA (reference sequence). Trimming took 6 bases from V and 11 from J; bases not matched to a gene: 17. The CDR3 sequence is CSAAGTRAHNEQYF. The CDR3 DNA follows: TGCAGTGCAGCCGGGACTAGAGCCCACAATGAGCAGTACTTC.

The chain joins TRBV10-3 to TRBJ2-5, with 10 nucleotides matching TRBD2. The CDR3 consists of 15 residues. In germline, CDR1 is ENHRY, CDR2 SYGVKD. J was trimmed by 2 bases and V by 8 bases; bases with no gene match: 8. The CDR3, as DNA: TGTGCCATCGGTGCCACTAGCGGGGTGCAAGAGACCCAGTACTTC. This codes for CAIGATSGVQETQYF.

This chain joins TRBV27 and TRBJ2-1, with D possibly being TRBD2 (5 bases). CDR3 length: 14 residues. V was trimmed by 3 bases and J by 2 bases, leaving 8 bases between them. CDR1 and CDR2 from the germline V gene are MNHEY and SMNVEV (reference sequence). The CDR3 nucleotides read TGTGCCAGCAGTTTTCGGGAAGCCTACAATGAGCAGTTCTTC. Amino acid sequence: CASSFREAYNEQFF.

In its sample, this clonotype was seen a few times. This chain links TRBV3-1 with TRBJ1-2, with D unresolved. The V gene's germline CDR1 is LGHDT and CDR2 YNNKEL (reference sequence). The CDR3 loop spans 16 amino acids. V was cut by 0 bases and J by 2 bases, with 13 bases left in between. The CDR3 loop is CASSQERWTGNYGYTF. In DNA form, the CDR3 reads TGTGCCAGCAGCCAAGAGCGGTGGACGGGGAACTATGGCTACACCTTC.

The chain joins TRBV5-1 to TRBJ1-1; D is possibly TRBD1 (5 bases). Trimming removed 2 bases from V and 3 bases from J, with 11 bases in between. The germline V gene has CDR1 SGHRS and CDR2 YFSETQ. The CDR3 totals 14 residues. CDR3 region: CASSLEGSDTEAFF. The CDR3 DNA reads as TGCGCCAGCAGCTTAGAGGGGAGCGACACTGAAGCTTTCTTT.

V is TRBV10-3 and J is TRBJ1-4; no definite D call. Germline assignment: CDR1 ENHRY and CDR2 SYGVKD. The germline V and J ends were trimmed by 10 bases and 4 bases, with 13 bases remaining between them. The CDR3 loop spans 13 amino acids. CDR3 protein: CATQGGSNEKLFF. CDR3 DNA: TGTGCCACCCAAGGTGGGAGTAATGAAAAACTGTTTTTT.

V is TRBV7-2 and J is TRBJ2-7; D gene unclear. Germline CDR1 is SGHTA and CDR2 is FQGNSA. CDR3 size: 12 residues. V gave up 8 bases and J gave up 2 bases, with 10 bases separating them. This CDR3 is CASADHPYEQYF. CDR3 DNA: TGTGCCAGCGCGGACCATCCCTACGAGCAGTACTTC.

In this sample, this clonotype turned up a few times. The chain uses TRBV20-1 and TRBJ2-7; D remains unclear. The J call is in doubt because the DNA end fits TRBJ2-5 better. In germline, CDR1 is DFQATT, CDR2 SNEGSKA (reference sequence). The CDR3 loop spans 11 amino acids. The CDR3 reads CSAQPLETQYF. DNA of the CDR3: TGCAGTGCCCAACCCCTAGAGACCCAGTACTTC.

This clonotype was recorded a few times. V is TRBV5-1 and J is TRBJ2-5, with D unclear. Looked up from germline, CDR1 is SGHRS and CDR2 is YFSETQ. CDR3 length equals 12 residues. V lost 0 bases and J lost 5, with 5 bases in between. The CDR3 spells CASSLGPETQYF. The CDR3 DNA sequence: TGCGCCAGCAGCTTGGGTCCGGAGACCCAGTACTTC.

In its sample, this clonotype was seen a few times. The chain couples TRBV7-2 to TRBJ2-3; TRBD2 matches at 10 bases. The CDR3 is 16 residues long. After removal of 6 bases from V and 5 bases from J, the junction contained 11 bases not matched to a gene. Germline CDR1 is SGHTA and CDR2 is FQGNSA. The CDR3 DNA reads as TGTGCCAGCAGACCCCCGGGACTAGCGTCAGTAGATACGCAGTATTTT. It yields the protein CASRPPGLASVDTQYF.

The chain has TRBV10-3 and TRBJ1-1, with TRBD1 identical over 8 bases. This CDR3 has 13 amino acids. Per germline, CDR1 ENHRY and CDR2 SYGVKD. V gave up 3 bases and J gave up 6 bases; unmatched junction bases: 3. For the CDR3, the DNA is TGTGCCATCAGTGAAACGGACAGGGCTGAAGCTTTCTTT. Residues: CAISETDRAEAFF.

The V gene is TRBV7-2, the J gene TRBJ1-4; no clear D gene. The CDR3 totals 15 residues. Per germline, CDR1 SGHTA and CDR2 FQGNSA. Trimming shortened V by 5 bases and J by 0 bases, and 10 bases separated the two germline ends. In nucleotides, the CDR3 is TGTGCCAGCAGCACAAGGACGACAACTAATGAAAAACTGTTTTTT. This encodes CASSTRTTTNEKLFF.

This clonotype was detected ten times or more. The rearrangement links TRBV20-1 to TRBJ2-1; TRBD2 matches 12 bases. The CDR3 totals 13 residues. In germline, CDR1 is DFQATT, CDR2 SNEGSKA (reference sequence). J gave up 10 bases and V 6 bases, and 7 bases lay outside the gene matches. CDR3 sequence reads: CSAGTSGSWEQFF. The DNA for the CDR3 is TGCAGTGCCGGGACTAGCGGGTCGTGGGAGCAGTTCTTC.

This clonotype is medium-sized (0.01 to 0.1%) in the sample. The rearrangement links TRBV3-1 to TRBJ2-7; 7 bases fit TRBD2. CDR1 LGHDT and CDR2 YNNKEL come from the germline V gene (reference sequence). The CDR3 loop spans 16 amino acids. With 0 bases clipped from V and 2 bases from J, the junction kept 7 bases outside the gene matches. CDR3 sequence: CASSQDGGSAPYEQYF. The CDR3 DNA follows: TGTGCCAGCAGCCAAGATGGCGGGAGCGCTCCCTACGAGCAGTACTTC.

The CDR3 DNA follows: TGCGCCAGCAGCCCCGAGGGGCAGGGTAGAGAGACCCAGTACTTC. The encoded protein is CASSPEGQGRETQYF. V gene TRBV4-1 combines with J gene TRBJ2-5; D might be TRBD1 or TRBD2, each matching 5 bases. The CDR3 length is 15 residues. Trimming shortened V by 4 bases and J by 4 bases, and 16 bases separated the two germline ends. Germline-derived CDR1 and CDR2 are MGHRA and YSYEKL.

This clonotype was found once. The V call is TRBV5-6, the J call TRBJ2-3, with D maybe TRBD2 (5 bases). Germline assignment: CDR1 SGHDT and CDR2 YYEEEE. This CDR3 has 16 amino acids. V was trimmed by 0 bases and J by 0 bases, leaving 11 bases between them. The CDR3 sequence is CASSLARRLSTDTQYF. The CDR3 DNA reads as TGTGCCAGCAGCTTGGCTAGGAGGCTAAGCACAGATACGCAGTATTTT.

This chain connects TRBV14 to TRBJ2-6, with a possible D match to TRBD1 (6 bases). Germline CDR1 SGHDN, CDR2 FVKESK. CDR3 length: 14 amino acids. V was shortened by 3 bases and J by 3 bases, with 6 bases between the two germline ends. The CDR3: CASSQTGGANVLTF. DNA for the CDR3: TGTGCCAGCAGCCAGACAGGTGGGGCCAACGTCCTGACTTTC.

This clonotype has a handful of counts. The chain has TRBV20-1 and TRBJ2-7, with 15 nucleotides matching TRBD2. Unmatched junction bases numbered 9, after V lost 5 bases and J lost 4 bases. Germline-derived CDR1 and CDR2 are DFQATT and SNEGSKA (reference sequence). The CDR3 has 16 amino acids. CDR3 sequence: CSAETGLAGGGYEQYF. In DNA, the CDR3 is TGCAGTGCTGAAACCGGACTAGCGGGAGGGGGGTACGAGCAGTACTTC.

Written as DNA, the CDR3 is TGTGCCAGCAGTCCCAAATACTCCTACGAGCAGTACTTC. Translation gives CASSPKYSYEQYF. The chain employs TRBV27 and TRBJ2-7; D not resolved. Germline CDR1 and CDR2: MNHEY and SMNVEV (reference sequence). V lost 5 bases to trimming and J lost 0 bases, with 8 bases between them. CDR3 size: 13 residues.

This chain joins TRBV6-1 and TRBJ2-7; 12 bases fit TRBD2. V dropped 5 bases and J dropped 4; count of bases not matched to a gene: 12. This CDR3 has 17 amino acids. CDR1 is MNHNS and CDR2 is SASEGT in the germline V gene. For the CDR3, the DNA is TGTGCCAGCAGTCCAACTAGCGGGAGGTGGTCGAGGTACGAGCAGTACTTC. Its translation: CASSPTSGRWSRYEQYF.

The rearrangement joins TRBV2 to TRBJ2-1; D is unresolved. CDR1 and CDR2 from the germline V gene are SNHLY and FYNNEI. The CDR3 has 11 amino acids. The V end was cut by 7 bases, the J end by 5 bases, with 6 bases between. CDR3 bases: TGTGCCAGCACCAGCCACAATGAGCAGTTCTTC. Translating it yields CASTSHNEQFF.

This clonotype was seen more than once but under ten times. A much larger clonotype is one base distant, so this may be a read error. The chain recombines TRBV4-3 with TRBJ2-5, with D possibly matching TRBD1 (6 bases). Trimming left V 0 bases short and J 11 bases short, with 19 bases between. CDR3 length equals 15 residues. Germline V gene sequence: CDR1 LGHNA, CDR2 YSLEER. Here the CDR3 DNA reads TGCGCCAGCAGCCAAGATCGGGGACATAACAATGAGCAGTACTTC. This encodes CASSQDRGHNNEQYF.